Following are 20 T cell receptor beta chains from one sample sequenced in a study of T cell repertoires in cytomegalovirus infection. TCRdb re-analysed the reads in MiXCR, keeping a single row per CDR3 protein. Of roughly 920,000 distinct CDR3 sequences detected, around 31% appear once; the ten largest clones hold over 11%. The antigens of these receptors remain unknown. The material was cultured CD8+ T cells from PBMCs, obtained from culture after CMV antigen stimulation. The receptors derive from a human donor in good health (CMV status not recorded). Some clones in this sample may be carry-over from other donors' samples.

This clonotype was detected a few times. The rearrangement uses TRBV6-5 and TRBJ2-1; tentatively, D is TRBD2 (5 bases). Germline assignment: CDR1 MNHEY and CDR2 SVGAGI. Trimming took 5 bases from V and 9 from J, leaving 11 bases between them. The CDR3 length is 12 residues. CDR3 amino acids: CASSRGSGEQFF. The DNA for the CDR3 is TGTGCCAGCAGTCGGGGAAGTGGTGAGCAGTTCTTC.

The V call is TRBV6-1, the J call TRBJ1-6; D uncertain. The CDR3 has 14 amino acids. Germline V CDR1 and CDR2: MNHNS, SASEGT. V was pared by 8 bases and J by 4 bases, with 12 bases between. This chain's CDR3 is CASPPDQYNSPLHF. Here the CDR3 DNA reads TGTGCCAGCCCCCCGGACCAATATAATTCACCCCTCCACTTT.

In regard to this clonotype: Sequence at one end of the junction differs from germline and may be a read error. The rearrangement joins TRBV7-4 to TRBJ1-5, with D maybe TRBD1 (5 bases). CDR1 and CDR2 from the germline V gene are SGHVT and SQSDAQ. The CDR3 extends over 16 amino acids. The CDR3 region has the DNA TGTGTCAGCAGCTCCGCTTCGGGGGAATACGGTCAGCCCCAGCATTTT. As protein: CVSSSASGEYGQPQHF.

The chain has TRBV7-9 and TRBJ1-2, with 9 bases matching TRBD1. V shed 5 bases, J shed 4 bases, and the junction held 5 bases outside the gene matches. In germline, CDR1 is SEHNR, CDR2 FQNEAQ (reference sequence). This CDR3 has 14 amino acids. The CDR3: CASSPTGGTYGYTF. The CDR3 coding sequence is TGTGCCAGCAGCCCCACAGGGGGCACCTATGGCTACACCTTC. Supplemented by reference TRBV7-9 and TRBJ1-2, the full variable domain reads DTGVSQNPRHKITKRGQNVTFRCDPISEHNRLYWYRQTLGQGPEFLTYFQNEAQLEKSRLLSDRFSAERPKGSFSTLEIQRTEQGDSAMYLCASSPTGGTYGYTFGSGTRLTVV.

The chain employs TRBV12-3 or TRBV12-4 and TRBJ1-1, with D perhaps matching TRBD1 (5 bases). V lost 5 bases and J 8 bases, leaving 12 bases between the germline ends. The CDR3 contains 12 residues. CDR3 sequence: CASSTPGGEAFF. The CDR3 DNA is TGTGCCAGCAGTACCCCTGGGGGGGAAGCTTTCTTT.

Ten or more counts support this clonotype. The genes are TRBV7-6 and TRBJ2-1, with 10 nucleotides matching TRBD1. Trimming cost V 5 bases and J 2 bases; bases outside gene matches: 6. Germline values: CDR1 SGHVS, CDR2 FNYEAQ. This CDR3 is 16 amino acids long. The DNA for the CDR3 is TGTGCCAGCAGCCAAACTGGACAGGGGGCCTACAATGAGCAGTTCTTC. The encoded protein is CASSQTGQGAYNEQFF.

A single count supports this clonotype. A junction boundary mismatches the germline segment, possibly from a read error. The chain is built from TRBV7-6 and TRBJ1-5; the D is unclear. Germline V gene sequence: CDR1 SGHVS, CDR2 FNYEAQ. CDR3 length: 16 residues. CDR3 amino acids: CASSLERRSRHQPQHF. The CDR3, as DNA: TGTGCTAGCAGCTTAGAGCGGAGGTCCCGTCATCAGCCCCAGCATTTT.

This chain connects TRBV4-2 to TRBJ2-1, with 10 nucleotides matching TRBD2. The V gene end was trimmed by 2 bases and the J gene end by 4 bases; junction bases not matched to a gene: 5. Looked up from germline, CDR1 is LGHNA and CDR2 is YNFKEQ. This CDR3 region has 16 residues. CDR3 coding DNA: TGTGCCAGCAGCCAAATAGCGGGGGGTTTATACAATGAGCAGTTCTTC. Its protein is CASSQIAGGLYNEQFF.

The chain combines TRBV6-1 with TRBJ1-2, with 8 bases fitting TRBD1. V lost 3 bases to trimming and J lost 3 bases; unmatched junction nucleotides: 6. Per the germline V gene, CDR1 is MNHNS and CDR2 is SASEGT. The CDR3 consists of 15 residues. The CDR3 is CASSDRGRLYYGYTF. The CDR3 nucleotides read TGTGCCAGCAGTGACAGGGGGCGGCTGTACTATGGCTACACCTTC.

This chain joins TRBV5-1 and TRBJ1-2; D unresolved. This CDR3 is built from 15 residues. Germline CDR1 reads SGHRS; CDR2 reads YFSETQ. V shed 3 bases and J shed 2 bases, with 14 bases lying between them. CDR3 sequence: CASSSGDGLNYGYTF. CDR3 DNA: TGCGCCAGCAGCTCCGGGGATGGTCTCAACTATGGCTACACCTTC.

The chain employs TRBV5-4 and TRBJ2-7, with 7 bases aligning to TRBD1. Looked up from germline, CDR1 is SGHNT and CDR2 is YYREEE (reference sequence). After removal of 0 bases from V and 2 bases from J, the junction contained 5 bases not matched to a gene. The CDR3 has 15 amino acids. The CDR3 is CASSLGQGETYEQYF. Here the CDR3 DNA reads TGTGCCAGCAGCTTGGGGCAGGGGGAGACCTACGAGCAGTACTTC.

This clonotype was seen a few times. The J gene is TRBJ2-3, the V gene TRBV19; D assignment may be TRBD1 or TRBD2 (5 bases each). V was pared by 3 bases and J by 6 bases, with 16 bases between. Germline V gene lookup returns CDR1 LNHDA and CDR2 SQIVND (reference sequence). There are 15 residues in the CDR3. This CDR3 is CASSISLGPGDTQYF. CDR3 nucleotides: TGTGCCAGTAGTATCTCCCTGGGACCGGGCGATACGCAGTATTTT.

The rearrangement uses TRBV10-2 and TRBJ2-3, with a possible D match to TRBD1 (6 bases). CDR3 length: 15 amino acids. Trimming left V 6 bases short and J 2 bases short, with 15 bases between. CDR1 is WSHSY and CDR2 is SAAADI in the germline V gene. CDR3 region: CASRGQYRTTDTQYF. CDR3 coding DNA: TGCGCCAGCAGAGGACAGTACCGGACCACAGATACGCAGTATTTT.

This chain joins TRBV7-2 and TRBJ2-4; D possibly uses TRBD1 or TRBD2 (7 bases each). Trimming removed 5 bases from V and 2 bases from J, with 19 bases in between. Germline-derived CDR1 and CDR2 are SGHTA and FQGNSA. The CDR3 is 17 residues long. CDR3 coding DNA: TGTGCCAGCAGCCCCCGGGGAGGGGGCACGACCAAAAACATTCAGTACTTC. Its protein product is CASSPRGGGTTKNIQYF.

This sequence joins TRBV11-2 and TRBJ1-1, with TRBD1 as a possible D gene (5 bases). The V and J ends lost 1 base and 1 base respectively, with 13 bases between them. CDR1 and CDR2 from the germline V gene are SGHAT and FQNNGV. The CDR3 is made up of 16 amino acids. The CDR3: CASSLGQGRRNTEAFF. The DNA for the CDR3 is TGTGCCAGCAGCTTAGGCCAGGGCCGTCGGAACACTGAAGCTTTCTTT.

The chain has TRBV12-3 or TRBV12-4 and TRBJ2-3, with 10 positions matching TRBD1. J gave up 1 base and V 6 bases, and 7 bases lay outside the gene matches. The CDR3 is made up of 16 amino acids. CDR3 amino acids: CASSSSGTGGTDTQYF. CDR3 coding DNA: TGTGCCAGCAGCAGCTCCGGGACAGGGGGCACAGATACGCAGTATTTT.

This clonotype was counted only a few times. V and J are TRBV6-6 and TRBJ2-7, with unresolved D. V dropped 2 bases and J dropped 3 bases, with 14 bases sitting between them. Germline CDR1 reads MNHNY; CDR2 reads SVGAGI (reference sequence). This CDR3 is built from 15 residues. The CDR3 protein is CASSYARRPNYEQYV. Here the CDR3 DNA reads TGTGCCAGCAGTTACGCGCGGAGACCAAACTACGAGCAGTACGTC.

V gene TRBV5-6 combines with J gene TRBJ1-1; 8 bases align to TRBD1. Trimming removed 4 bases from V and 3 bases from J; junction bases left unmatched: 5. Looked up from germline, CDR1 is SGHDT and CDR2 is YYEEEE. CDR3 length equals 14 residues. This chain's CDR3 is CASSPGGLDTEAFF. The CDR3 DNA follows: TGTGCCAGCAGCCCAGGGGGCCTGGACACTGAAGCTTTCTTT. The whole variable domain, filled in from reference TRBV5-6 and TRBJ1-1, reads DAGVTQSPTHLIKTRGQQVTLRCSPKSGHDTVSWYQQALGQGPQFIFQYYEEEERQRGNFPDRFSGHQFPNYSSELNVNALLLGDSALYLCASSPGGLDTEAFFGQGTRLTVV.

This clonotype was found a few times. V is TRBV6-6 and J is TRBJ2-7; 10 bases match TRBD1. V lost 3 bases to trimming and J lost 6 bases; unmatched junction nucleotides: 2. The CDR3 contains 13 residues. Germline CDR1 reads MNHNY; CDR2 reads SVGAGI (reference sequence). CDR3 protein: CASSYGTGVEQYF. The CDR3 DNA reads TGTGCCAGCAGTTATGGGACAGGGGTCGAGCAGTACTTC.

Written as DNA, the CDR3 is TGTGCCAGCAGCAACCCCACGGAGGGGATCCCCTACGAGCAGTACTTC. Its protein product is CASSNPTEGIPYEQYF. This chain connects TRBV7-9 to TRBJ2-7, with D possibly TRBD2 on 6 matching bases. The V gene's germline CDR1 is SEHNR and CDR2 FQNEAQ (reference sequence). The CDR3 consists of 16 residues. V lost 5 bases, J lost 2 bases, and 19 bases lay in between.